Below, 17 T cell receptor beta chains from the same sample are listed, as sequenced in a study of cytomegalovirus exposure and HLA in healthy donors. The PCR was carried out with 60 Vbeta primers and 13 Jbeta primers. TCRdb's copy holds only in-frame clones and misses some; the assay was immunoSEQ multiplex PCR. The sample gives fewer than 110,000 clones, more than 65% of which show up once; 10% is in the top ten. The sequenced sample consisted of PBMCs. These receptors were collected from a young woman in good health and CMV-seropositive.

The rearrangement uses TRBV4-1 and TRBJ2-7; 8 bases agree with TRBD2. Looked up from germline, CDR1 is MGHRA and CDR2 is YSYEKL. The ends lost 0 bases at V and 7 bases at J; junction bases unmatched: 8. This CDR3 comprises 15 residues. The CDR3 DNA sequence: TGCGCCAGCAGCCAAGAGACGCGGGGGGCCAGGGAGCAGTACTTC. This codes for CASSQETRGAREQYF.

The CDR3 DNA sequence: TGTGCCAGCAGCTTGACAGGGGATAACTATGGCTACACCTTC. Amino acid sequence: CASSLTGDNYGYTF. The chain joins TRBV5-4 to TRBJ1-2; 7 nucleotides line up with TRBD1. With V trimmed by 1 base and J by 1 base, 1 base remained unmatched. The CDR3 loop spans 14 amino acids. CDR1 is SGHNT, CDR2 YYREEE, per germline (reference sequence).

The CDR3 bases are TGTGCCAGCTCCTGGGACACAAATCAGCCCCAGCATTTT. It translates to CASSWDTNQPQHF. This chain joins TRBV6-5 and TRBJ1-5; D is possibly TRBD1 (6 bases). The CDR3 runs 13 residues. With 8 bases removed from V and 4 bases from J, the gap between germline ends came to 12 bases. Germline CDR1 and CDR2: MNHEY and SVGAGI.

The V call is TRBV5-4, the J call TRBJ2-1; 8 nucleotides agree with TRBD2. This CDR3 has 14 amino acids. V gave up 0 bases and J gave up 4 bases; unmatched junction bases: 0. Per germline, CDR1 SGHNT and CDR2 YYREEE (reference sequence). CDR3 DNA sequence: TGTGCCAGCAGCTTGGCTAGCGGGTACAATGAGCAGTTCTTC. It encodes CASSLASGYNEQFF.

The chain has TRBV7-9 and TRBJ1-4; D is unresolved. The CDR3 runs 13 residues. V gave up 6 bases and J gave up 11 bases, with 16 bases separating them. CDR1 and CDR2 (germline): SEHNR, FQNEAQ (reference sequence). In DNA, the CDR3 is TGTGCCAGCAGTTCCCAAGGTACGGGGAAACTGTTTTTT. It encodes CASSSQGTGKLFF.

CDR3 DNA: TGTGCCAGTAGTATAGGCCCCCACAAACAGGCTTGGAACACTGAAGCTTTCTTT. Its protein product is CASSIGPHKQAWNTEAFF. V gene TRBV19 combines with J gene TRBJ1-1; perhaps TRBD1 as D (5 bases). CDR3 length equals 18 residues. Germline CDR1 and CDR2: LNHDA and SQIVND (reference sequence). The V end lost 1 base, the J end lost 1 base, and 19 bases lay between the germline ends.

The chain has TRBV6-4 and TRBJ2-5; 9 bases line up with TRBD1. The V segment lost 7 bases and the J segment 2 bases; nucleotides outside the gene matches: 8. CDR3 length equals 15 residues. The germline V gene has CDR1 MRHNA and CDR2 SNTAGT. CDR3: CASTRQGVLQETQYF. The CDR3 nucleotides read TGTGCCAGCACCAGACAGGGGGTGCTACAAGAGACCCAGTACTTC.

The chain combines TRBV29-1 with TRBJ2-1; 15 nucleotides agree with TRBD2. The CDR3 is 15 amino acids. CDR1 and CDR2 (germline): SQVTM, ANQGSEA. After removal of 6 bases from V and 4 bases from J, the junction contained 4 bases not matched to a gene. The DNA of the CDR3 is TGCAGCGTGGCAGGACTAGCGGGGGGGTACAATGAGCAGTTCTTC. Translated: CSVAGLAGGYNEQFF.

The chain couples TRBV9 to TRBJ2-7; 7 nucleotides line up with TRBD1. Trimming at V came to 0 bases and at J to 2 bases, leaving 8 bases not matched to a gene. The germline V gene has CDR1 SGDLS and CDR2 YYNGEE. There are 16 residues in the CDR3. The CDR3 DNA is TGTGCCAGCAGCGTAGCTAGTGGGACAGAACCCTACGAGCAGTACTTC. As protein: CASSVASGTEPYEQYF.

The chain is built from TRBV4-1 and TRBJ2-3; D is unresolved. Trimming removed 2 bases at V and 3 bases at J, with 18 bases between. Germline CDR1 MGHRA, CDR2 YSYEKL. The length of the CDR3 is 17 residues. In nucleotides, the CDR3 is TGCGCCAGCAGCCAATCCCTGGGCCTAATGGCGACAGATACGCAGTATTTT. Amino acid sequence: CASSQSLGLMATDTQYF.

The chain carries TRBV9 and TRBJ2-2; D unresolved. The CDR3 extends over 12 amino acids. CDR1 is SGDLS and CDR2 is YYNGEE in the germline V gene. V dropped 2 bases and J dropped 4 bases, with 3 bases sitting between them. CDR3 nucleotide sequence: TGTGCCAGCAGCGTCCGCACCGGGGAGCTGTTTTTT. This sequence encodes CASSVRTGELFF.

There are a few counts of this clone. This chain joins TRBV7-8 and TRBJ2-1; TRBD2 matches 13 bases. Germline trimming cut 6 bases from V and 4 bases from J; bases unmatched to any gene: 3. The germline gives CDR1 SGHVS, CDR2 FQNEAQ. The CDR3 has 15 residues. The CDR3 DNA reads TGTGCCAGCAGTTCGACTAGCGGGGGGTACAATGAGCAGTTCTTC. This sequence encodes CASSSTSGGYNEQFF. The full variable domain, its missing parts supplied by reference TRBV7-8 and TRBJ2-1, is GAGVSQSPRYKVAKRGQDVALRCDPISGHVSLFWYQQALGQGPEFLTYFQNEAQLDKSGLPSDRFFAERPEGSVSTLKIQRTQQEDSAVYLCASSSTSGGYNEQFFGPGTRLTVL.

The rearrangement links TRBV19 to TRBJ2-1; D perhaps matches TRBD1 (6 bases). The germline V gene encodes CDR1 LNHDA and CDR2 SQIVND (reference sequence). V lost 0 bases and J lost 9, with 18 bases in between. The CDR3 runs 16 residues. DNA for the CDR3: TGTGCCAGTAGTATAGACCAAGGGGGAATCCAATCTGAGCAGTTCTTC. This codes for CASSIDQGGIQSEQFF.

This sequence joins TRBV5-1 and TRBJ1-5; TRBD1 aligns across 7 bases. Per germline, CDR1 SGHRS and CDR2 YFSETQ. V lost 0 bases and J lost 6; bases outside the gene matches: 6. This CDR3 has 15 residues. The CDR3: CASSLDGGGGQPQHF. In nucleotides, the CDR3 is TGCGCCAGCAGCTTGGACGGAGGGGGCGGTCAGCCCCAGCATTTT.

This clone was seen only a few times. The chain uses TRBV14 and TRBJ2-7; D is possibly TRBD2 (6 bases). Germline V gene data show CDR1 as SGHDN and CDR2 as FVKESK. V lost 4 bases to trimming and J lost 5 bases, with 18 bases between them. The CDR3 is 15 residues long. The CDR3 loop is CASSPLPGVFHEQYF. The CDR3 coding sequence is TGTGCCAGCAGCCCTCTTCCGGGAGTTTTCCACGAGCAGTACTTC.

The chain uses TRBV7-2 and TRBJ2-1; 7 nucleotides align to TRBD1. CDR3 length equals 15 residues. Germline CDR1 reads SGHTA; CDR2 reads FQGNSA. The ends lost 0 bases at V and 9 bases at J; junction bases unmatched: 8. CDR3 amino acids: CASSLAPGTAAEQFF. Written as DNA, the CDR3 is TGTGCCAGCAGCTTAGCGCCAGGGACAGCGGCTGAGCAGTTCTTC.

The CDR3 region is CASSGVQGSTGELFF. CDR3 coding DNA: TGTGCCAGCAGCGGCGTACAGGGCTCCACCGGGGAGCTGTTTTTT. The chain recombines TRBV9 with TRBJ2-2, with D possibly matching TRBD1 (6 bases). CDR3 length equals 15 residues. Germline values: CDR1 SGDLS, CDR2 YYNGEE. The V and J ends lost 3 bases and 4 bases respectively, with 13 bases between them.